Listed below are T cell receptor beta chains from one sample, sequenced in a study of blood T cell repertoires in COVID-19. Profiling relied on immunoSEQ multiplex PCR, and the TCRdb table lists in-frame clones only, not all of them. The sample lists about 180,000 clones, roughly 88% seen once, with about 16% in the top ten. The sequenced sample consisted of PBMCs or T cells enriched from blood (not recorded which). The receptors come from a man in his forties or fifties who had recovered from COVID-19. Both conserved end residues are part of each CDR3. D genes are given only for firm matches. Clone size is shown for a subset of rows, as once, few, many or a class of expanded clone.

.	TRBV7-9	.	TRBJ1-4	TGTGCCAGCAGCGCCGGACAGCTTTTTAATGAAAAACTGTTTTTT	CASSAGQLFNEKLFF
.	TRBV15	.	TRBJ2-4	TGTGCCACCAGCAGAGCAGGGGGGAACATTCAGTACTTC	CATSRAGGNIQYF
.	TRBV5-1	.	TRBJ1-6	TGCGCCAGCAGCCGAGATGGGGGCAGAAATTCACCCCTCCACTTT	CASSRDGGRNSPLHF
.	TRBV2	.	TRBJ2-5	TGTGCCAGCAGCGCCGGGCAAGAGACCCAGTACTTC	CASSAGQETQYF
.	TRBV14	.	TRBJ1-1	TGTGCCAGCAGCCGGGACACTATTGTGAACACTGAAGCTTTCTTT	CASSRDTIVNTEAFF
.	TRBV10-3	.	TRBJ2-1	TGTGCCATCAGTGAGTCTGGAGACAGGTACAATGAGCAGTTCTTC	CAISESGDRYNEQFF
few	TRBV6-5	TRBD1	TRBJ1-1	TGTGCCAGCAGTTGGACAGGGTCCCCTGCAAGGTCTGAAGCTTTCTTT	CASSWTGSPARSEAFF
.	TRBV30	TRBD1	TRBJ2-1	TGTGCCTGGATTACCGGGACAGGGCTTAATGAGCAGTTCTTC	CAWITGTGLNEQFF
.	TRBV5-4	TRBD2	TRBJ2-3	TGTGCCAGCAGCGCGGGGGGCCAAGATACGCAGTATTTT	CASSAGGQDTQYF
.	TRBV19	TRBD2	TRBJ2-3	TGTGCCAGTAGTATCGGCGGGGGGGCCTTCACAGATACGCAGTATTTT	CASSIGGGAFTDTQYF
.	TRBV6-5	.	TRBJ1-1	TGTGCCAGCAGCCCCGCGGGGGGCGCGCCTGAAGCTTTCTTT	CASSPAGGAPEAFF
few	TRBV6-2/TRBV6-3	.	TRBJ2-3	TGTGCCAGCAGCCGGAGAGGCACTCCAGATACGCAGTATTTT	CASSRRGTPDTQYF
.	TRBV9	.	TRBJ2-3	TGTGCCAGCAGCGTAGTACCCGGAGCAGATACGCAGTATTTT	CASSVVPGADTQYF
.	TRBV11-2	TRBD1	TRBJ2-7	TGTGCCAGCAGCTGGTCCGCGACAGGGGTGGGAGAGCAGTACTTC	CASSWSATGVGEQYF
.	TRBV5-6	TRBD1	TRBJ1-5	TGTGCCAGCAGCTTCAGTGACAGGGATCAGCCCCAGCATTTT	CASSFSDRDQPQHF
.	TRBV19	.	TRBJ2-5	TGTGCCAGTAGTAAGGTGGGACACGAGACTTTTAGGGAGACCCAGTACTTC	CASSKVGHETFRETQYF
.	TRBV24-1	TRBD1	TRBJ2-1	TGTGCCACCAGTGAACCCTCAGGGGGTAGGGATTATGAGCAGTTCTTC	CATSEPSGGRDYEQFF
.	TRBV5-5	TRBD1	TRBJ2-4	TGTGCCAGCAGTAACCGACAGGGATCGGACATTCAGTACTTC	CASSNRQGSDIQYF
.	TRBV6-5	TRBD1	TRBJ1-3	TGTGCCAGCAGTTACGAGACAGGGAGCAACACCATATATTTT	CASSYETGSNTIYF
.	TRBV7-2	TRBD1	TRBJ1-5	TGTGCCAGCAGCTTAGATAGAATGGCAGGGGGGAACAATCAGCCCCAGCATTTT	CASSLDRMAGGNNQPQHF
.	TRBV18	TRBD1	TRBJ1-1	TGTGCCAGCTCACCGCAGGGGGCACCTTGGAACACTGAAGCTTTCTTT	CASSPQGAPWNTEAFF
.	TRBV5-4	.	TRBJ1-1	TGTGCCAGCAGCTTGGCCGATCGGGGGAACACTGAAGCTTTCTTT	CASSLADRGNTEAFF
few	TRBV3-1/TRBV3-2	.	TRBJ1-2	TGTGCCAGCAGCCAAGAAACCATACGGAACTATGGCTACACCTTC	CASSQETIRNYGYTF
.	TRBV11-2	.	TRBJ2-3	TGTGCCAGCAGCCCTCCCGGTGGTAGCGACCACACAGATACGCAGTATTTT	CASSPPGGSDHTDTQYF
.	TRBV12-3/TRBV12-4	.	TRBJ2-1	TGTGCCAGCAGTTCGCTATCCAATGAGCAGTTCTTC	CASSSLSNEQFF
.	TRBV15	TRBD1	TRBJ1-1	TGTGCCACCAGCAGATATTCCGGGACAGCGAACACTGAAGCTTTCTTT	CATSRYSGTANTEAFF
.	TRBV7-2	.	TRBJ1-1	TGTGCCAGCAGCCCCTCCTGGGGGGTGAACACTGAAGCTTTCTTT	CASSPSWGVNTEAFF
few	TRBV6-6	TRBD1	TRBJ2-4	TGTGCCAGCAGTCTACCCCGGACAGGAATACACAAAAACATTCAGTACTTC	CASSLPRTGIHKNIQYF
.	TRBV5-5	TRBD1	TRBJ2-1	TGTGCCAGCCCTCAAAAAGGGGGCAAAGGCAATGAGCAGTTCTTC	CASPQKGGKGNEQFF
.	TRBV3-1/TRBV3-2	TRBD1	TRBJ1-5	TGTGCCAGCAGCCGGTCAGGGGGAAATCAGCCCCAGCATTTT	CASSRSGGNQPQHF
.	TRBV5-1	TRBD1	TRBJ1-1	TGCGCCAGCAGCGTGGACAGGGTGCGGAACACTGAAGCTTTCTTT	CASSVDRVRNTEAFF
.	TRBV6-5	TRBD2	TRBJ2-5	TGTGCCAGCAGTTACGGACGGGGGGGCCGGGAGACCCAGTACTTC	CASSYGRGGRETQYF
.	TRBV7-2	TRBD1	TRBJ1-2	TGTGTCAGCAGCCAAAAGACAGGGGGCTACTATGGCTACACCTTC	CVSSQKTGGYYGYTF
.	TRBV28	.	TRBJ2-7	TGTGCCAGCCATCGGGGGTTCGAGCAGTACTTC	CASHRGFEQYF
.	TRBV19	TRBD1	TRBJ1-1	TGTGCCAGTACCCCAACAGGGGGCGTCGGTGAAGCTTTCTTT	CASTPTGGVGEAFF
once	TRBV5-4	TRBD2	TRBJ2-1	TGTGCCAGCAGCTTGGGGTTGGTAGCGGGGGGATACAATGAGCAGTTCTTC	CASSLGLVAGGYNEQFF
.	TRBV18	.	TRBJ1-2	TGTGCCAGCTCACCACCGGAACAGTATGGCTACACCTTC	CASSPPEQYGYTF
.	TRBV29-1	TRBD2	TRBJ2-1	TGCAGCGTTGGTAGCGGGGGGTACAATGAGCAGTTCTTC	CSVGSGGYNEQFF
few	TRBV6-1	TRBD1	TRBJ2-1	TGTGCCAGCAGTGAAAGGACAGGGGTTTTCAATGAGCAGTTCTTC	CASSERTGVFNEQFF
.	TRBV19	.	TRBJ1-3	TGTGCCAGTAGTTTCGACCGCAGGGCAGGAGACACCATATATTTT	CASSFDRRAGDTIYF
.	TRBV19	TRBD1	TRBJ1-5	TGTGCCAGTAGTATACTGGGGACAGGGGTCAATCAGCCCCAGCATTTT	CASSILGTGVNQPQHF
once	TRBV5-8	TRBD1	TRBJ2-7	TGTGCCAGCAGCTCCTGGGACAGGCCCTACGAGCAGTACTTC	CASSSWDRPYEQYF
.	TRBV5-1	TRBD2	TRBJ2-1	TGCGCCAGCAGCAGGAGAGCGGGGGCCTACAATGAGCAGTTCTTC	CASSRRAGAYNEQFF
.	TRBV11-2	TRBD2	TRBJ2-1	TGTGCCAGCAGCGCACGGACTAGCGGGGGGTGGTCCCCGTACAATGAGCAGTTCTTC	CASSARTSGGWSPYNEQFF
.	TRBV7-8	.	TRBJ1-6	TGTGCCAGCAGCCCCCAGGGAAAGGGTTCACCCCTCCACTTT	CASSPQGKGSPLHF
.	TRBV3-1/TRBV3-2	.	TRBJ1-4	TGTGCCAGCAGCCACAACCCCGGGGGGTTTCGGACTAATGAAAAACTGTTTTTT	CASSHNPGGFRTNEKLFF
.	TRBV11-2	.	TRBJ2-3	TGTGCCAGCAGCTTAACACAGGGCACAGATACGCAGTATTTT	CASSLTQGTDTQYF
few	TRBV7-2	.	TRBJ2-3	TGTGCCATCCTCCGGAGGGGACGCACAGATACGCAGTATTTT	CAILRRGRTDTQYF
.	TRBV12-3/TRBV12-4	.	TRBJ2-1	TGTGCCAGCCTAATTTTAGGCGGCCATGAGCAGTTCTTC	CASLILGGHEQFF
.	TRBV9	TRBD2	TRBJ2-3	TGTGCCAGCAGCGTAGGGAGGAGGACTAGCGGGGGGGCGACAGATACGCAGTATTTT	CASSVGRRTSGGATDTQYF
.	TRBV5-1	.	TRBJ2-3	TGCGCCAGCAGCCCGGGGGATTTCACAGATACGCAGTATTTT	CASSPGDFTDTQYF
.	TRBV6-4	TRBD1	TRBJ1-6	TGTGCCAGCAGTACAGGGGGGGATTCACCCCTCCACTTT	CASSTGGDSPLHF
.	TRBV5-6	.	TRBJ1-2	TGTGCCAGCAGCTTGATTTCTATAGGGGCTATGGGGTACACCTTC	CASSLISIGAMGYTF
.	TRBV29-1	.	TRBJ1-1	TGCAGCGTTGCCCAGACAGAAAACACTGAAGCTTTCTTT	CSVAQTENTEAFF
few	TRBV30	.	TRBJ1-4	TGTGCCTGGAAACCACGGACATCAACTAATGAAAAACTGTTTTTT	CAWKPRTSTNEKLFF